This T cell receptor (beta chain) was sequenced during a study of long-term antiretroviral therapy in people with HIV. At the level of the study: The oldest specimens predate the 2015 immediate-ART recommendation by about a decade.

Version v3.0 of the immunoSEQ assay was performed at survey level. Sequenced by immunoSEQ multiplex PCR; TCRdb stores in-frame clones only, minus some. The sample contains about 28,000 clones, about four fifths of which appear only once. Remarks on this clone: Antigen: not known.

V was trimmed by 1 base and J by 8 bases, leaving 17 bases between them. In germline, CDR1 is SGHTA, CDR2 FQGNSA. This CDR3 spans 15 amino acids. Study outcomes and limitations: Patients on ART gained diversity, which nonetheless stayed below transplant donor controls. Versus controls, repertoires in people with HIV had narrower CDR3 length ranges. Possibly under older ART regimens, blood was drawn between the mid-2000s and the late 2010s.

The sequenced sample was unsorted PBMCs, obtained 0.4 years after starting antiretroviral therapy. This clonotype was sampled from a man aged 18 to 30 with HIV. The chain joins TRBV7-2 to TRBJ1-2, with D unclear. The DNA for the CDR3 is TGTGCCAGCAGCTTAGACCCCATCGACGCGGGGGGCTACACCTTC. Amino acid sequence: CASSLDPIDAGGYTF.